This T cell receptor beta chain was captured in a study of blood T cell repertoires in COVID-19. Looking at the study overall: Both acute and convalescent COVID-19 samples were obtained from the United States, Italy and Spain. PBMCs, B-cell-depleted T cells, or T cells provided the cDNA or gDNA that made up the material.

Seattle-derived patients entered the study during active infection and were followed longitudinally. V lost 6 bases, J lost 4 bases, and 3 bases stayed unmatched. CDR1 is KGHSH and CDR2 is LQKENI in the germline V gene. The length of the CDR3 is 13 residues. In the original workflow: Reference gene primer amplification in the assay estimated nucleated cell counts. This table comes from immunoSEQ multiplex PCR, and its TCRdb copy is limited to in-frame clones, with some not included. The V and J calls and clone size are taken from that table; D and trimming were inferred from the DNA. The table records some 180,000 clones, about four fifths of them present only once.

V usage is TRBV18 and J usage is TRBJ2-1; 7 nucleotides agree with TRBD1. This clonotype was obtained from a middle-aged woman with COVID-19, enrolled during active disease. Sequenced input: peripheral blood. The chain's CDR3 is CASSGDSYNEQFF. CDR3 sequence (DNA): TGTGCCAGCTCTGGGGACAGTTACAATGAGCAGTTCTTC.